This TCR beta chain stems from a study of cytomegalovirus exposure and HLA in healthy donors. On the study more broadly: Most genotyped donors, 65% to 85% of 300 to 400, had Caucasian-associated genetic ancestry. Study-wide findings and caveats: Accurate prediction of most subjects' HLA-A and HLA-B alleles from TCR beta sequences was reported. Later analysis identified 16,951 TCR beta sequences associated with HLA alleles, using a false discovery rate threshold of 0.05. A reported reduction in N-insertions relative to the roughly 610-donor mean was seen in an Asian-associated ancestry cluster in a later analysis.

A multiplex PCR was run with 60 Vbeta primers and 13 Jbeta primers. Profiling relied on immunoSEQ multiplex PCR, and the TCRdb table lists in-frame clones only, not all of them. The data contain 150,000 to 200,000 clones, roughly 83% of them singletons. Germline V CDR1 and CDR2: SGHTA, FQGTGA. V lost 0 bases to trimming and J lost 3 bases, with 18 bases between them. CDR3 length equals 17 residues. This clone was detected a few times. Its specificity is not known. The TCR originated in a woman aged 50 to 60 in good health and CMV-seronegative. The chain carries TRBV7-3 and TRBJ2-7; the D is unclear. The sequenced material came from PBMCs. The CDR3 spells CASSLTSLAAAFYEQYF. The CDR3 DNA sequence: TGTGCCAGCAGCTTAACGTCCCTGGCCGCCGCATTCTACGAGCAGTACTTC.